What follows describes a single TCR beta chain. This record comes from a study of blood T cell repertoires in COVID-19. After removal of 0 bases from V and 9 bases from J, the junction contained 9 bases not matched to a gene. CDR3 length: 16 amino acids. Germline loops: CDR1 ENHRY, CDR2 SYGVKD. Authors' analysis steps: Amplifying reference gene primers gave estimates of nucleated cell counts. TCRdb's copy holds only in-frame clones and misses some; the assay was immunoSEQ multiplex PCR. Clonal size and the V and J genes are those of that table, whereas D and trimming came from the DNA. Among around 200,000 clones listed, more than 75% were seen once.

V is TRBV10-3 and J is TRBJ1-1, with 11 bases lining up with TRBD1. The sequence was collected from a man in his forties with active or convalescent COVID-19. Material: peripheral blood. CDR3 loop: CAISESGQGGDHQAFF. CDR3 DNA sequence: TGTGCCATCAGTGAGTCGGGACAGGGGGGCGACCACCAAGCTTTCTTT.